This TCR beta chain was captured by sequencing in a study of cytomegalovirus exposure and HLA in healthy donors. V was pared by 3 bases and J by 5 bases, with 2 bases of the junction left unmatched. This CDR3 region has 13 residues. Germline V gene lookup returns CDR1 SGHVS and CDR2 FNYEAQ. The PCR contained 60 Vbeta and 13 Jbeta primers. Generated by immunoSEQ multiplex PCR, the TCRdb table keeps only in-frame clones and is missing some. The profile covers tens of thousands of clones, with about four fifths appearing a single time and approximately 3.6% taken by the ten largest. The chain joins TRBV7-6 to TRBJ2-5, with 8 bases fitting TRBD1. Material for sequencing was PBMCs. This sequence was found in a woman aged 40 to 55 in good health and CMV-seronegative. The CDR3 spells CASSFRQGETQYF. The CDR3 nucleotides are TGTGCCAGCAGCTTCCGACAGGGGGAGACCCAGTACTTC.